The source of this T cell receptor beta chain is a study of blood T cells in healthy people across ages. About the study: For every two T cells, template switching captured about one barcoded beta molecule.

Study conclusions and caveats: The study found TCR beta diversity correlated strongly with naive T cell percentage. A greater number of naive CD4+ cells and higher diversity distinguished long-lived donors from aged donors.

Using a J-beta primer mix together with a sample-barcoded 5' primer, a second PCR was run for about 6 to 12 cycles. Every cDNA molecule bore a tag from a template-switch adaptor containing 12 random nucleotides. TCRdb reprocessed the 5' RACE reads with MiXCR, giving one entry per CDR3 protein. The sample lists 1.5 million or so distinct CDR3 sequences, about 45% occurring once. About this clonotype: The antigen is undetermined. Mismatch with germline at one junction end may stem from a read error.

Germline V gene lookup returns CDR1 SEHNR and CDR2 FQNEAQ (reference sequence). This CDR3 comprises 15 residues. The TCR originated in a woman younger than 30 in good health. The gene calls are TRBV7-9 and TRBJ1-2; no firm D call. Sequenced material: blood. The CDR3 nucleotides are TGTGCCAGCAGCTTAGACGACACTGCCAACTATGGCTACATCTTC. Encoded protein: CASSLDDTANYGYIF.